One TCR beta chain is described in this entry. Per germline, CDR1 DFQATT and CDR2 SNEGSKA (reference sequence). The CDR3 has 14 amino acids. The data are from a study of T cells expressing NK-cell markers. Across the study: Researchers got TCR beta repertoires out of sorted CD3+CD56+NKG2C+, CD3+CD56+NKG2C- and CD3+CD56-NKG2C+ T cells. Sequenced donors, eight in total, included seven who were HCMV-seropositive and one who was seronegative.

TCRdb re-called the 5' RACE reads and catalogs CDR3 proteins one per entry, DNA excluded. The sample holds hundreds of thousands of distinct CDR3 sequences. The sample consisted of blood T cells: a sorted CD56 or NKG2C T cell subset, CD4+ or CD8+ T cells, or bulk PBMC T cells (not recorded which). The rearrangement links TRBV20-1 to TRBJ1-1. This receptor was obtained from a woman between 18 and 69 years old in good health. CDR3 sequence: CSALTGGLDTEAFF.